The 29 T cell receptor beta chains presented below share a single source sample, sequenced in a study of blood T cell repertoires in COVID-19. Libraries were prepared by immunoSEQ multiplex PCR; TCRdb keeps only in-frame clonotypes and omits some of them. Counted here are fewer than 200,000 clones, approximately 80% occurring once; the ten biggest clones make up 10% to 15%. Input material: PBMCs or T cells enriched from blood (not recorded which). The source of these receptors is a man aged 50 or older who had recovered from COVID-19.

The CDR3 spells CASSLSETQYF. Written as DNA, the CDR3 is TGTGCCAGCAGCTTAAGCGAGACCCAGTACTTC. The chain is built from TRBV7-2 and TRBJ2-5; D unresolved. Germline CDR1 is SGHTA and CDR2 is FQGNSA. Trimming stripped 2 bases from V and 5 bases from J, with 3 bases between. CDR3 length equals 11 residues.

The chain combines TRBV7-2 with TRBJ1-5, with TRBD1 matching 8 bases. With V trimmed by 5 bases and J by 4 bases, 7 bases remained unmatched. This CDR3 comprises 15 residues. In germline, CDR1 is SGHTA, CDR2 FQGNSA. The CDR3 DNA is TGTGCCAGCAGCGCAAGGACAGGGCGGAATCAGCCCCAGCATTTT. Its protein is CASSARTGRNQPQHF.

The CDR3 DNA follows: TGTGCCATACAGGGTTCGGTGGGCGAGCAGTACTTC. Translation: CAIQGSVGEQYF. The genes are TRBV10-3 and TRBJ2-7, with a tentative D call TRBD1 (6 bases). Trimming removed 9 bases from V and 6 bases from J, with 15 bases in between. The CDR3 has 12 amino acids. CDR1 and CDR2 (germline): ENHRY, SYGVKD.

This clone appeared a single time. The chain couples TRBV12-3 or TRBV12-4 to TRBJ1-3; D perhaps matches TRBD1 (5 bases). Trimming shortened V by 6 bases and J by 0 bases, and 6 bases separated the two germline ends. This CDR3 comprises 13 residues. CDR3 DNA: TGTGCCAGCAGCGACAGCTCTGGAAACACCATATATTTT. Its translation is CASSDSSGNTIYF.

In regard to this clone: In this CDR3 the conserved last residue, phenylalanine or tryptophan, is missing, so a read error is likely. The DNA is left out, because the CDR3 cannot be placed on it with certainty; the CDR3 is given as TCRdb lists it. This chain links TRBV4-2 with TRBJ2-7; no DNA check was done on the table's D call, TRBD1. Germline loops: CDR1 LGHNA, CDR2 YNFKEQ. Both ends counted, the CDR3 spans 13 residues. CDR3: CASSQGYRGEVFI.

The V call is TRBV3-1 (or the pseudogene TRBV3-2), the J call TRBJ1-1, with 8 bases matching TRBD1. Germline-derived CDR1 and CDR2 are LGHDT and YNNKEL (reference sequence). V trimming: 6 bases; J trimming: 1 base; junction bases outside the gene matches: 4. The CDR3 has 14 amino acids. CDR3 nucleotide sequence: TGTGCCAGCAGTCGGACAGGGACGAACACTGAAGCTTTCTTT. Residues: CASSRTGTNTEAFF.

This rearrangement joins TRBV5-1 to TRBJ1-4; D might be TRBD1 (6 bases). Trimming took off 4 bases at V and 7 bases at J, with 14 bases between the two ends. The CDR3 is 14 residues long. Per the germline V gene, CDR1 is SGHRS and CDR2 is YFSETQ. CDR3 protein: CASSGGWAGEKLFF. CDR3 in DNA: TGCGCCAGCAGCGGGGGCTGGGCGGGTGAAAAACTGTTTTTT.

The rearrangement links TRBV19 to TRBJ1-4; weak D call: TRBD1 (6 bases). V dropped 3 bases and J dropped 3 bases, with 14 bases sitting between them. This CDR3 region has 16 residues. Germline lookup yields CDR1 LNHDA and CDR2 SQIVND (reference sequence). This CDR3 is CASSMGGGGANEKLFF. Here the CDR3 DNA reads TGTGCCAGTAGTATGGGCGGAGGGGGGGCTAATGAAAAACTGTTTTTT.

The J gene is TRBJ1-6, the V gene TRBV6-1; D unclear. The V end was cut by 1 base, the J end by 0 bases, with 10 bases between. Germline CDR1 MNHNS, CDR2 SASEGT. CDR3 size: 17 residues. CDR3 in DNA: TGTGCCAGCAGTGAAGTGTCCCCCAGCTCCTATAATTCACCCCTCCACTTT. Its translation is CASSEVSPSSYNSPLHF.

V usage is TRBV14 and J usage is TRBJ2-3, with 8 bases that match TRBD2. V was pared by 4 bases and J by 1 base, with 1 base of the junction left unmatched. The CDR3 spans 14 residues. Germline V gene data show CDR1 as SGHDN and CDR2 as FVKESK. DNA for the CDR3: TGTGCCAGCAGCCTCGGGGGGGGCACAGATACGCAGTATTTT. This gives the protein CASSLGGGTDTQYF.

The rearrangement links TRBV6-4 to TRBJ2-7; a weak D match, TRBD2 (5 bases). Trimming cost V 2 bases and J 6 bases, with 11 bases left between them. The CDR3 extends over 13 amino acids. Germline CDR1 reads MRHNA; CDR2 reads SNTAGT. CDR3 DNA: TGTGCCAGCAGTGACGTCGCTCGGGGCGAGCAGTACTTC. Its translation is CASSDVARGEQYF.

V gene TRBV4-3 combines with J gene TRBJ2-1; 14 bases are shared with TRBD2. The V gene end was trimmed by 4 bases and the J gene end by 10 bases; junction bases not matched to a gene: 9. Germline V lookup: CDR1 LGHNA, CDR2 YSLEER. The CDR3 consists of 16 residues. The CDR3 loop is CASSPRLAGGHGEQFF. The CDR3 DNA follows: TGCGCCAGCAGCCCCAGACTAGCGGGGGGGCATGGGGAGCAGTTCTTC.

The chain uses TRBV10-3 and TRBJ1-4; 10 bases line up with TRBD1. This CDR3 region has 17 residues. Trimming at V came to 2 bases and at J to 3 bases, leaving 6 bases not matched to a gene. Germline values: CDR1 ENHRY, CDR2 SYGVKD. For the CDR3, the DNA is TGTGCCATCAGTGAGGGAGCCGGGACAGGGGCTAATGAAAAACTGTTTTTT. Translating gives CAISEGAGTGANEKLFF.

The chain joins TRBV5-1 to TRBJ2-3; 11 nucleotides align to TRBD2. The CDR3 totals 15 residues. The V and J ends lost 6 bases and 5 bases, in that order; junction bases with no gene match: 8. Germline CDR1 and CDR2: SGHRS and YFSETQ. Here the CDR3 DNA reads TGCGCCAGCACCAGCGGGACTAGCGGCATAGATACGCAGTATTTT. It is translated as CASTSGTSGIDTQYF.

This chain connects TRBV30 to TRBJ1-6; the D is unclear. V lost 1 base and J lost 8, with 9 bases in between. The CDR3 is 13 residues long. Germline V gene data show CDR1 as GTSNPN and CDR2 as SVGIG (reference sequence). Here the CDR3 reads CAWSAAWHSPLHF. CDR3 in DNA: TGTGCCTGGAGTGCTGCATGGCATTCACCCCTCCACTTT.

The CDR3 sequence is CASSRDRGRETQYF. The DNA for the CDR3 is TGTGCCAGTAGTAGGGACAGGGGGCGAGAGACCCAGTACTTC. The chain couples TRBV19 to TRBJ2-5; TRBD1 agrees at 12 bases. Germline values: CDR1 LNHDA, CDR2 SQIVND (reference sequence). V shed 4 bases, J shed 4 bases, and the junction held 1 base outside the gene matches. This CDR3 has 14 amino acids.

The rearrangement joins TRBV19 to TRBJ1-1; no clear D gene. This CDR3 has 12 residues. Germline V CDR1 and CDR2: LNHDA, SQIVND (reference sequence). Trimming took 6 bases from V and 5 from J, leaving 10 bases between them. CDR3 in DNA: TGTGCCAGTAGAGACCCGCGGACTGAAGCTTTCTTT. Translated, it gives CASRDPRTEAFF.

This chain links TRBV4-1 with TRBJ1-2; D is possibly TRBD1 (6 bases). In germline, CDR1 is MGHRA, CDR2 YSYEKL. The CDR3 has 14 residues. The ends were cut back, 3 bases at V and 7 bases at J, with 15 bases in the middle. CDR3 sequence: CASSHNRVGGGYTF. The DNA of the CDR3 is TGCGCCAGCAGCCACAACAGGGTTGGTGGTGGCTACACCTTC.

The chain recombines TRBV5-1 with TRBJ2-1, with TRBD2 matching over 8 bases. This CDR3 is built from 18 residues. The trim removed 3 bases at V and 3 bases at J, leaving 14 bases unmatched. The V gene's germline CDR1 is SGHRS and CDR2 YFSETQ. The CDR3 nucleotides read TGCGCCAGCAGCTCGTTTTCGGGGGGGCGGGTCCTCTACAATGAGCAGTTCTTC. It translates to CASSSFSGGRVLYNEQFF.

This chain uses TRBV27 with TRBJ2-7, with D perhaps TRBD1 (6 bases). Germline V gene lookup returns CDR1 MNHEY and CDR2 SMNVEV (reference sequence). The V gene lost 4 bases and the J gene lost 9 bases, with 16 bases spanning the gap. This CDR3 has 13 amino acids. CDR3 DNA: TGTGCCAGCAGTTCGGACAGCGCGACGAGGCAGTACTTC. Translating gives CASSSDSATRQYF.

The rearrangement uses TRBV15 and TRBJ2-3; 11 bases are shared with TRBD2. The CDR3 extends over 19 amino acids. Germline CDR1 and CDR2: LNHNV and YYDKDF (reference sequence). Trimming cost V 3 bases and J 6 bases; bases outside gene matches: 17. This chain's CDR3 is CATSSYETTSGIVRDTQYF. DNA for the CDR3: TGTGCCACCAGCAGCTATGAAACGACTAGCGGGATTGTAAGGGATACGCAGTATTTT.

The rearrangement uses TRBV7-9 and TRBJ1-2, with D hard to call. Germline values: CDR1 SEHNR, CDR2 FQNEAQ (reference sequence). Between the trimmed V and J ends, which lost 1 base and 2 bases, there was a span of 14 bases. CDR3 length: 16 residues. The CDR3 nucleotides are TGTGCCAGCAGCTTAGGGAAGGAGGGAATCAACTATGGCTACACCTTC. This translates into CASSLGKEGINYGYTF.

The chain has TRBV6-6 and TRBJ2-3, with 10 bases aligning to TRBD2. CDR1 is MNHNY, CDR2 SVGAGI, per germline (reference sequence). The V gene end was trimmed by 5 bases and the J gene end by 4 bases; junction bases not matched to a gene: 12. The length of the CDR3 is 17 residues. The chain's CDR3 is CASSPLRVAGGSDTQYF. CDR3 DNA sequence: TGTGCCAGCAGTCCCCTCAGGGTAGCGGGGGGATCAGATACGCAGTATTTT.

V is TRBV27 and J is TRBJ1-2, with D maybe TRBD1 (6 bases). V gave up 5 bases and J gave up 8 bases, with 21 bases separating them. Germline-derived CDR1 and CDR2 are MNHEY and SMNVEV (reference sequence). CDR3 length: 15 amino acids. CDR3 nucleotide sequence: TGTGCCAGCAGTCCCCTCCAGGGGAGTTCGAGAGGCTACACCTTC. Its translation: CASSPLQGSSRGYTF.

This sequence joins TRBV3-1 (or the pseudogene TRBV3-2) and TRBJ2-5; perhaps TRBD2 as D (7 bases). V dropped 6 bases and J dropped 4 bases, with 21 bases sitting between them. The CDR3 is 16 amino acids. The germline V gene encodes CDR1 LGHDT and CDR2 YNNKEL (reference sequence). The CDR3 loop reads CASSREGGRWSETQYF. CDR3 in DNA: TGTGCCAGCAGTCGTGAGGGGGGGCGGTGGTCAGAGACCCAGTACTTC.

CDR3 in DNA: TGTGCCACCAGTGATCCCTCGGGACAGGGGCTGTACGAGCAGTACTTC. As protein: CATSDPSGQGLYEQYF. The rearrangement joins TRBV24-1 to TRBJ2-7; 10 nucleotides align to TRBD1. Germline CDR1 is KGHDR and CDR2 is SFDVKD. The CDR3 is made up of 16 amino acids. The V gene end was trimmed by 3 bases and the J gene end by 4 bases; junction bases not matched to a gene: 8.

The rearrangement links TRBV5-1 to TRBJ2-1; D may be TRBD2 (5 bases). This CDR3 region has 13 residues. Trimming pared 5 bases from V and 5 bases from J, leaving 11 bases between. Germline V gives CDR1 SGHRS, CDR2 YFSETQ. The CDR3 nucleotides are TGCGCCAGCAGGACGGGGATGGACAATGAGCAGTTCTTC. Translating gives CASRTGMDNEQFF.

The chain employs TRBV19 and TRBJ1-5; tentative D call: TRBD1 (6 bases). Trimming removed 5 bases at V and 4 bases at J, with 24 bases between. This CDR3 spans 18 amino acids. Germline values: CDR1 LNHDA, CDR2 SQIVND (reference sequence). The CDR3 reads CASSPRRQGPTGNQPQHF. DNA for the CDR3: TGTGCCAGTAGTCCAAGGCGGCAGGGCCCCACAGGGAATCAGCCCCAGCATTTT.

This chain uses TRBV6-5 with TRBJ1-3, with D perhaps matching TRBD1 (6 bases). The CDR3 covers 15 residues. The V end was cut by 8 bases, the J end by 3 bases, with 17 bases between. Germline-derived CDR1 and CDR2 are MNHEY and SVGAGI. This CDR3 reads CASLVGGGIGNTIYF. The CDR3 region has the DNA TGTGCCAGCCTAGTTGGGGGGGGCATTGGAAACACCATATATTTT.